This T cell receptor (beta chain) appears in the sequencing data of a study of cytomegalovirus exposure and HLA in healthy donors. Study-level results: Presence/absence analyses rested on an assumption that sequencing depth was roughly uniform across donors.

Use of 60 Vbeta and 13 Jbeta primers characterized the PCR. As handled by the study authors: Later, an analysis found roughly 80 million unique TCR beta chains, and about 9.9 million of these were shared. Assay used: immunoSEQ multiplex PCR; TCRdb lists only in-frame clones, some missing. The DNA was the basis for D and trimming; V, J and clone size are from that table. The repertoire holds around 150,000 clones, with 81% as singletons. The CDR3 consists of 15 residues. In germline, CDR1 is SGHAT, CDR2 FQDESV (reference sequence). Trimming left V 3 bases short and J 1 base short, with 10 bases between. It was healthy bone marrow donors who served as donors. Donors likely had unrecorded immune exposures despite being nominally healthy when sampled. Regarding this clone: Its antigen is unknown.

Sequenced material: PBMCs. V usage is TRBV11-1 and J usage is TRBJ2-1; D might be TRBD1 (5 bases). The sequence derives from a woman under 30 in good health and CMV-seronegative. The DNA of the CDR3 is TGTGCCAGCAGCTTCGAGCCAGGGTCCTACAATGAGCAGTTCTTC. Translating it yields CASSFEPGSYNEQFF. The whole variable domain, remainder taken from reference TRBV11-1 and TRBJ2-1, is EAEVAQSPRYKITEKSQAVAFWCDPISGHATLYWYRQILGQGPELLVQFQDESVVDDSQLPKDRFSAERLKGVDSTLKIQPAELGDSAMYLCASSFEPGSYNEQFFGPGTRLTVL.